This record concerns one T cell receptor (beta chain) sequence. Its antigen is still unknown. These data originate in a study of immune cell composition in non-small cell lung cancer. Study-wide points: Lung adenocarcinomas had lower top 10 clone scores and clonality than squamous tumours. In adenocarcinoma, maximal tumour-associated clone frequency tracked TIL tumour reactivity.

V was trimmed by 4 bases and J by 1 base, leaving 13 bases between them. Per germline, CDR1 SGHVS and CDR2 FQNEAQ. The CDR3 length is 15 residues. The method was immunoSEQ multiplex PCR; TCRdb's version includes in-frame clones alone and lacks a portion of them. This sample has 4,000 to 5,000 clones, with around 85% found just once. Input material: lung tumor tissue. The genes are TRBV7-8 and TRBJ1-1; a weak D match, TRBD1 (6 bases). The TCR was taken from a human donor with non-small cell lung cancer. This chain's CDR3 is CASSSRGGWNTEAFF. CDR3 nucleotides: TGTGCCAGCAGCTCCAGGGGTGGTTGGAACACTGAAGCTTTCTTT.